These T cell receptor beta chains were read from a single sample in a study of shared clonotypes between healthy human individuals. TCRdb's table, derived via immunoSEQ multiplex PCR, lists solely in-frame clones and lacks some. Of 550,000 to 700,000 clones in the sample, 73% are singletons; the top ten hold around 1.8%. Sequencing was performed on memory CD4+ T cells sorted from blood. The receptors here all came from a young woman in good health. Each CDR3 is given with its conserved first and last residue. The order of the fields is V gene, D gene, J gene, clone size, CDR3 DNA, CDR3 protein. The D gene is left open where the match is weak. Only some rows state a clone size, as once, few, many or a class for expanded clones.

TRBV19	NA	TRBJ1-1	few	TGTGCCAGTAGTATAGAAGTCCGTCGCACTGAAGCTTTCTTT	CASSIEVRRTEAFF
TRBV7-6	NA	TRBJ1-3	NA	TGTGCCAGCAGCTTAGATGTGGGCTCGGGCTCTGGAAACACCATATATTTT	CASSLDVGSGSGNTIYF
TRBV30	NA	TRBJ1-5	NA	TGTGCCTGGAGTGTCCGGGACTCAAGCAATCAGCCCCAGCATTTT	CAWSVRDSSNQPQHF
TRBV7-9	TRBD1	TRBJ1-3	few	TGTGCCAGCAGCCTGGGACAGGGGCGAAACACCATATATTTT	CASSLGQGRNTIYF
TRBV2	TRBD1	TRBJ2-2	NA	TGTGCCAGCAGCTATGACAGGGGCCCGAACACCGGGGAGCTGTTTTTT	CASSYDRGPNTGELFF
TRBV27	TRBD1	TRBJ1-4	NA	TGTGCCAGCAGTCCCCGGGACAGACCTCCGTGGGGGGAAAAACTGTTTTTT	CASSPRDRPPWGEKLFF
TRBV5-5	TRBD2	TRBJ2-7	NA	TGTGCCAGCAGCTGGGACTACCCTATCTACGAGCAGTACTTC	CASSWDYPIYEQYF
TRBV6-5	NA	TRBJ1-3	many	TGTGCCAGCAGTTACAAATTAGGGCCCGGAAACACCATATATTTT	CASSYKLGPGNTIYF
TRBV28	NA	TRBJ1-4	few	TGTGCCAGCCGAATAAACGTGCGTGTTAATGAAAAACTGTTTTTT	CASRINVRVNEKLFF
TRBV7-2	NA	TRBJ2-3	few	TGTGCCAGCAGCTTAGCGAGTGGCCCAGATACGCAGTATTTT	CASSLASGPDTQYF
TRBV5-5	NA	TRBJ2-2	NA	TGTGCCAGCAGCTTATCCGGGGAGCTGTTTTTT	CASSLSGELFF
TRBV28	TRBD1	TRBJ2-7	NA	TGTGCCAGCAGGGTTAATTCGGGACAGGGGTACGAGCAGTACTTC	CASRVNSGQGYEQYF
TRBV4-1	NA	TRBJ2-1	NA	TGCGCCAGCAGCCAACCGACTAGGGGGGGTTCCCGCAATGAGCAGTTCTTC	CASSQPTRGGSRNEQFF
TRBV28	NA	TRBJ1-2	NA	TGTGCCAGCAGCCCGGGGGTATATGGCTACACCTTC	CASSPGVYGYTF
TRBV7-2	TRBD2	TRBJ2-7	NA	TGTGCTGAGCGGGAGTCGTACGAGCAGTACTTC	CAERESYEQYF
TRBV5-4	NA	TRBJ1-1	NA	TGTGCCAGCAGCTTGGATCTCGGGGCCAACACTGAAGCTTTCTTT	CASSLDLGANTEAFF
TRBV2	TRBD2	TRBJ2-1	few	TGTGCCAGCAGTGCGAGCGGGATTCCCAATGAGCAGTTCTTC	CASSASGIPNEQFF
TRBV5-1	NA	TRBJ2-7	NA	TGCGCCAGCAGCTTGGCCGAGGGAACCTACGAGCAGTACTTC	CASSLAEGTYEQYF
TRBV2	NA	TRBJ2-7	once	TGTGCCAGCAGTGAAGCGTCTCGCAGAACCTACGAGCAGTACTTC	CASSEASRRTYEQYF
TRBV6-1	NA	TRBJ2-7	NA	TGTGCCAGCAGAAGCCGACAGGACGGGGTCGAGCAGTACTTC	CASRSRQDGVEQYF
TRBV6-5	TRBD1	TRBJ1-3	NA	TGTGCCAGCAGTTACTCGGGCCCAGTTACAGGGGACACCATATATTTT	CASSYSGPVTGDTIYF
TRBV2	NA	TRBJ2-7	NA	TGTGCCAGCAGTGATTTAAGGGCCCGGGGGGAGCAGTACTTC	CASSDLRARGEQYF
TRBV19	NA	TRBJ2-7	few	TGTGCCAGTAGTATGACCCGTTTCCGAGGTGACACCGGAACTCCAGACGAGCAGTACTTC	CASSMTRFRGDTGTPDEQYF
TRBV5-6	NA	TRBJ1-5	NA	TGTGCCAGCAGCTTGGGCTATAGCCAGCCCCAGCATTTT	CASSLGYSQPQHF